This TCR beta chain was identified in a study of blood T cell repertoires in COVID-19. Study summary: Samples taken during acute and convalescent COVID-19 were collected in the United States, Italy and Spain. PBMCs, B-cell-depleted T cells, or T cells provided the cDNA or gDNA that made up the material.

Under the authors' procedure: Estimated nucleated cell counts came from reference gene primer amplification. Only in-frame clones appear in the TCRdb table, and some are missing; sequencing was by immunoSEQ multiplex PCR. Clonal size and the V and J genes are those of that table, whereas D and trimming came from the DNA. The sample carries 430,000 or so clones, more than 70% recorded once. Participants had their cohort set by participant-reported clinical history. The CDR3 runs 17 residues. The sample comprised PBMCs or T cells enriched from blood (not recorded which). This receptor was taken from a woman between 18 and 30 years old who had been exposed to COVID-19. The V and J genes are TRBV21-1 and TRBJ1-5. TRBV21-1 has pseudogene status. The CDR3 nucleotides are TGTGCCAGCAGCAAAAGGAGCCGTTTGTCCTTGAATCAGCCCCAGCATTTT. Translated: CASSKRSRLSLNQPQHF.